The 7 T cell receptor beta chains below were found in one sample sequenced in a study of cytomegalovirus exposure and HLA in healthy donors. 60 Vbeta and 13 Jbeta primers were used in PCR. Using immunoSEQ multiplex PCR, the repertoire was profiled, and TCRdb retains in-frame clones only, with some absent. The top ten hold 6.7% of the sample, which has some 150,000 clones, roughly three quarters seen once. The specimen sequenced was PBMCs. These receptors were obtained from a woman in her thirties or forties in good health and CMV-seropositive.

The chain carries TRBV6-1 and TRBJ1-2; weak D call: TRBD1 (6 bases). The ends were cut back, 6 bases at V and 0 bases at J, with 8 bases in the middle. The CDR3 loop spans 13 amino acids. Germline CDR1 MNHNS, CDR2 SASEGT. The CDR3 reads CASRGGANYGYTF. CDR3 nucleotides: TGTGCCAGCAGAGGGGGAGCTAACTATGGCTACACCTTC.

The table lists this clone with a count of one. The chain combines TRBV4-1 with TRBJ1-6, with TRBD1 matching over 7 bases. Trimming removed 4 bases from V and 7 bases from J; junction bases left unmatched: 10. The CDR3 is made up of 16 amino acids. Germline V lookup: CDR1 MGHRA, CDR2 YSYEKL. The CDR3: CASSLTTGDPNSPLHF. The CDR3 DNA follows: TGCGCCAGCAGCCTTACAACAGGGGACCCCAATTCACCCCTCCACTTT.

V gene TRBV5-4 combines with J gene TRBJ2-2; the D gene is possibly TRBD2 (7 bases). CDR1 SGHNT and CDR2 YYREEE come from the germline V gene (reference sequence). This CDR3 contains 16 residues. V gave up 2 bases and J gave up 2 bases, with 13 bases separating them. CDR3 amino acids: CASSLGGGGNTGELFF. CDR3 bases: TGTGCCAGCAGCTTAGGGGGGGGCGGCAACACCGGGGAGCTGTTTTTT.

V is TRBV6-5 and J is TRBJ2-7, with 7 nucleotides matching TRBD2. This CDR3 is 16 amino acids long. Germline trimming cut 0 bases from V and 1 base from J; bases unmatched to any gene: 6. Germline V CDR1 and CDR2: MNHEY, SVGAGI. Here the CDR3 DNA reads TGTGCCAGCAGTTACTCGCGCCGGGGAGGGTCCTACGAGCAGTACTTC. Protein product: CASSYSRRGGSYEQYF.

The chain has TRBV4-2 and TRBJ1-2; 8 bases agree with TRBD1. The CDR3 is 19 amino acids. V lost 1 base and J lost 1; bases outside the gene matches: 14. CDR1 is LGHNA and CDR2 is YNFKEQ in the germline V gene. The CDR3 protein is CASSQVQGALTGHNYGYTF. The CDR3 DNA follows: TGTGCCAGCAGCCAAGTCCAGGGGGCACTCACAGGCCATAACTATGGCTACACCTTC.

V usage is TRBV4-2 and J usage is TRBJ2-1; 9 bases are shared with TRBD2. CDR1 LGHNA and CDR2 YNFKEQ come from the germline V gene. The CDR3 loop spans 18 amino acids. V lost 0 bases, J lost 0 bases, and 6 bases stayed unmatched. The CDR3 loop is CASSQDSGGPSSYNEQFF. In DNA, the CDR3 is TGTGCCAGCAGCCAAGACAGCGGGGGGCCCAGCTCCTACAATGAGCAGTTCTTC.

This rearrangement joins TRBV19 to TRBJ2-2; the D gene is possibly TRBD1 (5 bases). There are 14 residues in the CDR3. CDR1 LNHDA and CDR2 SQIVND come from the germline V gene (reference sequence). V was cut by 1 base and J by 5 bases, with 8 bases left in between. CDR3 sequence reads: CASSIVTATGELFF. As DNA, the CDR3 is TGTGCCAGTAGTATAGTGACAGCTACCGGGGAGCTGTTTTTT.